This TCR beta chain was sequenced in a study of blood T cell repertoires in COVID-19. Study details: PBMCs, B-cell-depleted T cells, or T cells were the source of the cDNA or gDNA that made up the material.

Clones were read by immunoSEQ multiplex PCR, and TCRdb kept only the in-frame ones, dropping some. The sample contains around 400,000 clones, about four fifths of which appear only once. V was clipped by 3 bases and J by 3 bases; unmatched bases: 3. Germline CDR1 SGHRS, CDR2 YFSETQ. There are 14 residues in the CDR3. Each participant's cohort was designated according to participant-reported clinical history. The chain joins TRBV5-1 to TRBJ1-3; 7 bases fit TRBD1. This clonotype was obtained from a woman in her forties or fifties who had recovered from COVID-19. Sequencing was performed on PBMCs or T cells enriched from blood (not recorded which). The CDR3: CASSSGGNGNTIYF. In DNA, the CDR3 is TGCGCCAGCAGCTCAGGGGGTAATGGAAACACCATATATTTT.